One and the same sample provided the 13 T cell receptor beta chains below, sequenced in a study of cytotoxic CD8 clonotypes in ibrutinib-treated CLL. TCRdb's table, derived via immunoSEQ multiplex PCR, lists solely in-frame clones and lacks some. The table has 300,000 or so clones, 67% seen once. The sample here was PBMCs, taken after 36 months of ibrutinib treatment. The receptors come from a human donor with chronic lymphocytic leukemia.

The DNA of the CDR3 is TGTGCCAGCAGCTTGAGGGGGCCGTACAATGAGCAGTTCTTC. Protein sequence: CASSLRGPYNEQFF. V usage is TRBV5-8 and J usage is TRBJ2-1; 7 bases agree with TRBD1. The germline CDR1 and CDR2 sequences are SGHTS and YDEGEE. The CDR3 covers 14 residues. The ends lost 1 base at V and 4 bases at J; junction bases unmatched: 2.

The CDR3 loop is CASSSGAGNLRDQYF. CDR3 DNA: TGTGCCAGTAGTTCAGGAGCGGGGAATTTGAGGGACCAGTACTTC. This chain connects TRBV19 to TRBJ2-5, with 7 bases fitting TRBD2. The CDR3 consists of 15 residues. Trimming cost V 5 bases and J 10 bases; bases outside gene matches: 16. The V gene's germline CDR1 is LNHDA and CDR2 SQIVND (reference sequence).

V and J are TRBV28 and TRBJ1-2; D perhaps matches TRBD1 (6 bases). There are 13 residues in the CDR3. Trimming left V 5 bases short and J 4 bases short, with 11 bases between. The V gene's germline CDR1 is MDHEN and CDR2 SYDVKM. CDR3 residues: CASSVDSLYGYTF. CDR3 bases: TGTGCCAGCAGTGTGGACAGCCTCTATGGCTACACCTTC.

This sequence joins TRBV18 and TRBJ1-1; 7 bases match TRBD1. The CDR3 runs to 13 residues. After removal of 5 bases from V and 3 bases from J, the junction contained 3 bases not matched to a gene. Per germline, CDR1 KGHSH and CDR2 LQKENI. In nucleotides, the CDR3 is TGTGCCAGCTCAACGGGACAGTACACTGAAGCTTTCTTT. Encoded protein: CASSTGQYTEAFF.

The chain carries TRBV19 and TRBJ1-6, with D hard to call. CDR1 LNHDA and CDR2 SQIVND come from the germline V gene (reference sequence). The CDR3 loop spans 15 amino acids. The V end was cut by 4 bases, the J end by 0 bases, with 7 bases between. Here the CDR3 reads CASSTQSSYNSPLHF. CDR3 nucleotide sequence: TGTGCCAGTAGTACACAAAGCTCCTATAATTCACCCCTCCACTTT.

The V call is TRBV2, the J call TRBJ1-1, with D tentatively TRBD1 (6 bases). The CDR3 is 15 amino acids. The V gene lost 9 bases and the J gene lost 7 bases, with 24 bases spanning the gap. CDR1 is SNHLY and CDR2 is FYNNEI in the germline V gene. In nucleotides, the CDR3 is TGTGCCAGTGAACAGGGCTCGGGGGGCGCAGGTGAAGCTTTCTTT. Translation gives CASEQGSGGAGEAFF.

This clone was seen more than once but under ten times. The chain couples TRBV27 to TRBJ1-4, with 7 bases matching TRBD1. The ends lost 10 bases at V and 5 bases at J; junction bases unmatched: 7. Germline values: CDR1 MNHEY, CDR2 SMNVEV (reference sequence). The CDR3 sequence is 13 residues long. CDR3 region: CATRDRSNEKLFF. CDR3 bases: TGTGCCACCCGGGACAGATCAAATGAAAAACTGTTTTTT.

V usage is TRBV18 and J usage is TRBJ1-6; D gene ambiguous. This CDR3 region has 15 residues. V gave up 3 bases and J gave up 4 bases, with 10 bases separating them. From germline, CDR1 is KGHSH and CDR2 LQKENI. Here the CDR3 reads CASSPLDLYNSPLHF. CDR3 in DNA: TGTGCCAGCTCACCCCTTGACCTTTATAATTCACCCCTCCACTTT. The variable domain in full, completed from reference TRBV18 and TRBJ1-6, reads NAGVMQNPRHLVRRRGQEARLRCSPMKGHSHVYWYRQLPEEGLKFMVYLQKENIIDESGMPKERFSAEFPKEGPSILRIQQVVRGDSAAYFCASSPLDLYNSPLHFGNGTRLTVT.

This clone was seen more than once but under ten times. The CDR3 is CAISDPGTGPNEQYF. CDR3 nucleotide sequence: TGTGCCATCAGTGATCCCGGGACTGGACCCAACGAGCAGTACTTC. This chain uses TRBV10-3 with TRBJ2-7; weak D call: TRBD2 (6 bases). There are 15 residues in the CDR3. Germline lookup yields CDR1 ENHRY and CDR2 SYGVKD. The V end lost 3 bases, the J end lost 5 bases, and 17 bases lay between the germline ends.

This CDR3 reads CASSLELAGGPKFF. The CDR3, as DNA: TGTGCCAGCAGCTTAGAACTAGCGGGAGGGCCAAAGTTCTTC. The rearrangement joins TRBV7-9 to TRBJ2-1; 13 bases are a match to TRBD2. V gave up 1 base and J gave up 14 bases; unmatched junction bases: 5. CDR1 and CDR2 (germline): SEHNR, FQNEAQ (reference sequence). CDR3 length: 14 residues.

The CDR3: CASKRTGYEQYF. In DNA form, the CDR3 reads TGTGCCAGCAAGCGGACAGGCTACGAGCAGTACTTC. This chain uses TRBV6-1 with TRBJ2-7; 7 nucleotides align to TRBD1. This CDR3 is built from 12 residues. In germline, CDR1 is MNHNS, CDR2 SASEGT. Unmatched junction bases numbered 3, after V lost 7 bases and J lost 3 bases.

This clone was counted between two and nine times. J is TRBJ2-2 and V is TRBV2; D call uncertain. The CDR3 contains 13 residues. Germline V CDR1 and CDR2: SNHLY, FYNNEI. V gave up 7 bases and J gave up 3 bases, with 9 bases separating them. CDR3 nucleotides: TGTGCCAGCACCAGGAGCCACACCGGGGAGCTGTTTTTT. This encodes CASTRSHTGELFF.

This clone was seen only a few times. The chain is built from TRBV2 and TRBJ2-3; 8 nucleotides agree with TRBD1. The germline CDR1 and CDR2 sequences are SNHLY and FYNNEI. The trim removed 10 bases at V and 6 bases at J, leaving 12 bases unmatched. The CDR3 is made up of 14 amino acids. The CDR3 reads CATAVDRVEDTQYF. DNA for the CDR3: TGTGCCACAGCAGTGGACAGGGTGGAGGATACGCAGTATTTT.